This is a list of T cell receptor beta chains from one sample in a study of blood T cell repertoires in COVID-19. The data were produced by immunoSEQ multiplex PCR, yet TCRdb's version contains in-frame clones alone and is incomplete. The sample has about 80,000 clones, 80% to 85% seen once; the top ten hold under 35%. The sequenced material came from peripheral blood. The receptor source for this set is a human donor in a cohort sampled during active COVID-19. CDR3s include the opening cysteine and the closing phenylalanine or tryptophan. The size of a clone is reported for some rows only, either as once, few or many, or as a class for expanded clones.

>TRBJ1-2|15|-|TRBV5-5
CASSPERTAFGGYTF
>TRBJ2-5|14|-|TRBV11-2
CASSLEVRSTAQYF
>TRBJ1-1|15|-|TRBV4-1
CASSHSPKGDTEAFF
>TRBJ2-1|14|-|TRBV2
CASSAMTGINEQFF
>TRBJ1-6|16|-|TRBV3-1/TRBV3-2
CASSHGTGRRNSPLHF
>TRBJ2-2|15|-|TRBV11-3
CASSAGTGYAGELFF
>TRBJ2-3|13|-|TRBV24-1
CATSDWTGQAQYF
>TRBJ2-6|13|-|TRBV5-1
CASREAGANVLTF
>TRBJ2-3|15|-|TRBV7-3
CASSLNHGSTDTQYF
>TRBJ2-1|15|-|TRBV6-5
CASSLAGNAHNEQFF
>TRBJ2-7|18|-|TRBV5-3
CARSPGQARASGGYEQYF
>TRBJ2-3|16|-|TRBV30
CAWSALAGGAGDTQYF
>TRBJ2-1|14|-|TRBV7-3
CASAAGGGYNEQFF
>TRBJ1-1|13|-|TRBV6-5
CASSLTGGTEAFF
>TRBJ2-7|13|-|TRBV6-5
CASVAPSSYEQYF
>TRBJ2-3|16|once|TRBV7-3
CASSRGGFRGTDTQYF
>TRBJ2-3|14|-|TRBV5-1
CASTRTGRTDTQYF
>TRBJ2-1|16|-|TRBV5-1
CASSLVQGAYYNEQFF
>TRBJ2-7|15|-|TRBV15
CATSSQDRGAYEQYF
>TRBJ2-1|16|-|TRBV7-3
CASSFFPLTSGNEQFF
>TRBJ2-3|16|-|TRBV4-2
CASSQGGSGGADTQYF
>TRBJ2-1|15|-|TRBV7-9
CASRGLADSYNEQFF
>TRBJ2-2|13|-|TRBV2
CASNLRDTGELFF
>TRBJ2-3|16|-|TRBV25-1
CASSEWGLAGVITQYF
>TRBJ1-1|10|many|TRBV6-5
CATIRERAFF
>TRBJ1-5|15|-|TRBV19
CASSTRARGNQPQHF
>TRBJ2-3|13|-|TRBV24-1
CATAGGSTDTQYF
>TRBJ2-3|12|-|TRBV5-1
CASSLAGDTQYF
>TRBJ1-4|15|many|TRBV29-1
CSVAATGGAGEKLFF